This TCR beta chain was obtained from a study of shared clonotypes between healthy human individuals. A word on this clone: Antigen: not known.

Study-wide findings and caveats: Few donors limited the genetic and exposure-history diversity represented.

Profiling relied on immunoSEQ multiplex PCR, and the TCRdb table lists in-frame clones only, not all of them. The data show 450,000 to 500,000 clones, about 82% seen once. The germline V gene has CDR1 SNHLY and CDR2 FYNNEI. The CDR3 spans 14 residues. J gave up 10 bases and V 11 bases, and 17 bases lay outside the gene matches. Source material: PBMCs. This chain links TRBV2 with TRBJ2-1; 7 nucleotides agree with TRBD2. The clonotype originates from a woman aged 40 to 50 in good health. Some clones in this sample may be carry-over from other donors' samples. CDR3 loop: CARLARRELGEQFF. For the CDR3, the DNA is TGTGCCCGTTTAGCTAGGCGGGAGCTGGGAGAGCAGTTCTTC. Variable domain in full (rest from reference TRBV2 and TRBJ2-1): EPEVTQTPSHQVTQMGQEVILRCVPISNHLYFYWYRQILGQKVEFLVSFYNNEISEKSEIFDDQFSVERPDGSNFTLKIRSTKLEDSAMYFCARLARRELGEQFFGPGTRLTVL.